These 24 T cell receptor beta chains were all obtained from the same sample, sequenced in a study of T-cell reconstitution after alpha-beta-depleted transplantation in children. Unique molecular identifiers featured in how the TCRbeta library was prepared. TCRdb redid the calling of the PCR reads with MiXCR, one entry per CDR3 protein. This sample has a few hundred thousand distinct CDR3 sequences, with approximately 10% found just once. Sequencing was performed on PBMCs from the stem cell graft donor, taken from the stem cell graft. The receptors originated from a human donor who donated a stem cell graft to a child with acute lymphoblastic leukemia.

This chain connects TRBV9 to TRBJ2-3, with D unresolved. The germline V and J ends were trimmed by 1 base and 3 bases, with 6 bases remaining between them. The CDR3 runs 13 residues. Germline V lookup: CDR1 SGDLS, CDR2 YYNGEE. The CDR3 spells CASSVTVTDTQYF. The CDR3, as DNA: TGTGCCAGCAGCGTAACTGTTACAGATACGCAGTATTTT.

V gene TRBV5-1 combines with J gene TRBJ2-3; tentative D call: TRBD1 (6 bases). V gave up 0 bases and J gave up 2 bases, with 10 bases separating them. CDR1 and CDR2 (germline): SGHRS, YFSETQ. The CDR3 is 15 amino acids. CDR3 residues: CASSLAGQNTDTQYF. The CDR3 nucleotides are TGCGCCAGCAGCTTGGCCGGACAGAACACAGATACGCAGTATTTT. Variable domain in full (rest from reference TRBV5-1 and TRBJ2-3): KAGVTQTPRYLIKTRGQQVTLSCSPISGHRSVSWYQQTPGQGLQFLFEYFSETQRNKGNFPGRFSGRQFSNSRSEMNVSTLELGDSALYLCASSLAGQNTDTQYFGPGTRLTVL.

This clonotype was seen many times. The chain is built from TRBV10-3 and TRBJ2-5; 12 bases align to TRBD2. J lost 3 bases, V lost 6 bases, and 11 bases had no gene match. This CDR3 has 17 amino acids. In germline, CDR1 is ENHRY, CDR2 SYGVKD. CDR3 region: CAISPRETSGSKETQYF. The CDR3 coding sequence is TGTGCCATCAGCCCTCGAGAGACTAGCGGGAGCAAAGAGACCCAGTACTTC.

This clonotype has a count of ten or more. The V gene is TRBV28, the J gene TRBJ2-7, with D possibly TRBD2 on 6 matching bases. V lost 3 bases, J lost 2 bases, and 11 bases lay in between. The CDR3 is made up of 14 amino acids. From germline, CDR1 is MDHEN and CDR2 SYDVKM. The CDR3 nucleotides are TGTGCCAGCAGTTTGGGGGGACTTGCCTACGAGCAGTACTTC. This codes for CASSLGGLAYEQYF.

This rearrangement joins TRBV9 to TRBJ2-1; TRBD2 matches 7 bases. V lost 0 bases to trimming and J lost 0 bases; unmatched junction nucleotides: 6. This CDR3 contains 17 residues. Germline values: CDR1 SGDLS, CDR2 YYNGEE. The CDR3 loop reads CASSVGGTGGSYNEQFF. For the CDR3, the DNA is TGTGCCAGCAGCGTAGGAGGGACGGGAGGCTCCTACAATGAGCAGTTCTTC.

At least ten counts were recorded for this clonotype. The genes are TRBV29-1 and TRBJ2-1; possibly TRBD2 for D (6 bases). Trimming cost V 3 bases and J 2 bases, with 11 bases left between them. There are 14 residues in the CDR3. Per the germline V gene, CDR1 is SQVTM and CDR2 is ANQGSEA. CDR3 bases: TGCAGCGTTGATGGGCGGGATGCCTACAATGAGCAGTTCTTC. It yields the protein CSVDGRDAYNEQFF.

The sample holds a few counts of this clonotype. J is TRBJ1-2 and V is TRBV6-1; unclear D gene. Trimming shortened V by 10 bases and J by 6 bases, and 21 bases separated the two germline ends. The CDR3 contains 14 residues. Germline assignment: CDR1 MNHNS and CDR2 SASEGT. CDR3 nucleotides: TGTGCCACCCGCCCAATCAGACTGGTTGATGGCTACACCTTC. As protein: CATRPIRLVDGYTF.

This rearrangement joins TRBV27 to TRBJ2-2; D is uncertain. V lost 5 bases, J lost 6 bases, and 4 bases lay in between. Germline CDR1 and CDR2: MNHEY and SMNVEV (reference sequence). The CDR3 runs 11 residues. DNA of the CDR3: TGTGCCAGCAGTGGCTCCGGGGAGCTGTTTTTT. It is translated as CASSGSGELFF.

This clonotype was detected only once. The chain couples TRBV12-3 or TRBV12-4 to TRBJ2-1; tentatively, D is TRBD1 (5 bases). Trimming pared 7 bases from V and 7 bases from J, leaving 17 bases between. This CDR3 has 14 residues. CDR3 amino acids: CASINRPSWNEQFF. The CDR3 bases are TGTGCCAGCATAAACAGGCCGAGTTGGAATGAGCAGTTCTTC.

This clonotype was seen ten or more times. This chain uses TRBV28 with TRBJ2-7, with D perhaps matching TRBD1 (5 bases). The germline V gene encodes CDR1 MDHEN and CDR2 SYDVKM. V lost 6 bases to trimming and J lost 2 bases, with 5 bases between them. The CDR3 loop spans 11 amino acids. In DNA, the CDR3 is TGTGCCAGCAGAGGGGCCTACGAGCAGTACTTC. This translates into CASRGAYEQYF.

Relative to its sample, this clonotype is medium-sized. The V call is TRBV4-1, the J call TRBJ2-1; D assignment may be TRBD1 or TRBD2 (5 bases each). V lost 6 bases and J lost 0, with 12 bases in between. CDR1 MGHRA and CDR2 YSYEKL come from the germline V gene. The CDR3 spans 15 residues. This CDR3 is CASSEGPRSYNEQFF. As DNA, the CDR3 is TGCGCCAGCAGTGAGGGACCCCGCTCCTACAATGAGCAGTTCTTC.

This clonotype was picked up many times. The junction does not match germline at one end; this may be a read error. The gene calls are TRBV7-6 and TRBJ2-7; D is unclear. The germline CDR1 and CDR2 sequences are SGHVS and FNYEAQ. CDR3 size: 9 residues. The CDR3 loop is CASSRRVDF. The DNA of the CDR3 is TGTGCCAGCAGCCGACGCGTAGACTTC.

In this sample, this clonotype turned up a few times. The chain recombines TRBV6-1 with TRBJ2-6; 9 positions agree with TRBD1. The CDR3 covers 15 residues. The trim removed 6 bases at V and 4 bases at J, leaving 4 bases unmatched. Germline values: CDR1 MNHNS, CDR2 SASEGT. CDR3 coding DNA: TGTGCCAGCAGACACAGGGGGCCCGGGGCCAACGTCCTGACTTTC. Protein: CASRHRGPGANVLTF.

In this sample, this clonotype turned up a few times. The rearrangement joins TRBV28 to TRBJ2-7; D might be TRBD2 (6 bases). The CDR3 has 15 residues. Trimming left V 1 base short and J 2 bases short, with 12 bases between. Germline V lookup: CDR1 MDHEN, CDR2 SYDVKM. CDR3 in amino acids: CASSLSAGTPYEQYF. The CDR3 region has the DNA TGTGCCAGCAGTTTATCAGCAGGGACTCCCTACGAGCAGTACTTC.

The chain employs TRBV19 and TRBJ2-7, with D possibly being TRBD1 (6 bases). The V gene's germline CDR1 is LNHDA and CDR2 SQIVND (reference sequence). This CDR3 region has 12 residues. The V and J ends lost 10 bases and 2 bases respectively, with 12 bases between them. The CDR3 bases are TGTGCCACCTCTCAGGGGCCCTACGAGCAGTACTTC. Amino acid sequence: CATSQGPYEQYF.

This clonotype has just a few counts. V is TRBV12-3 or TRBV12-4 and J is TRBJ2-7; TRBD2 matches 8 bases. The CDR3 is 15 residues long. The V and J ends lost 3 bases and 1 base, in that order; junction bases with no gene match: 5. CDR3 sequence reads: CASSLSGSLSYEQYF. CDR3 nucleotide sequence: TGTGCCAGCAGTTTGAGCGGGAGTCTATCCTACGAGCAGTACTTC.

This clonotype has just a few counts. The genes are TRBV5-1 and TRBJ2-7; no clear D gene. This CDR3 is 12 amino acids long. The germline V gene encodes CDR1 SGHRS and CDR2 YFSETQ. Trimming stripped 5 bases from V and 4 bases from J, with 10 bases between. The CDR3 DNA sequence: TGCGCCAGCAGAGAGGACGGGTACGAGCAGTACTTC. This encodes CASREDGYEQYF.

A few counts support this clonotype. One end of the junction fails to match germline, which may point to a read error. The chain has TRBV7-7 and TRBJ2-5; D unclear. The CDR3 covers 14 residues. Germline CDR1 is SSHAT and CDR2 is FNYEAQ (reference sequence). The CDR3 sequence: CASSLEGPGETQYF. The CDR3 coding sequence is TGTGCTAGCAGCTTAGAAGGGCCCGGGGAGACCCAGTACTTC.

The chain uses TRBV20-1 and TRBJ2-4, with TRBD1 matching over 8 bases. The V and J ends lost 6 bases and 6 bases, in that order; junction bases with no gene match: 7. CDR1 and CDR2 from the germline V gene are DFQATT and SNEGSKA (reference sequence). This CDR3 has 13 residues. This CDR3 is CSAQDRGPNIQYF. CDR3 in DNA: TGCAGTGCCCAAGACAGGGGTCCAAACATTCAGTACTTC.

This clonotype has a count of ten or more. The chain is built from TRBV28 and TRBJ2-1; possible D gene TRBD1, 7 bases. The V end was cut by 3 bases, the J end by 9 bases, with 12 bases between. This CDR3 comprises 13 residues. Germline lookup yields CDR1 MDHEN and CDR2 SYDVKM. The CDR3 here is CASSFLRGAEQFF. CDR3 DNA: TGTGCCAGCAGTTTTCTCAGGGGGGCTGAGCAGTTCTTC.

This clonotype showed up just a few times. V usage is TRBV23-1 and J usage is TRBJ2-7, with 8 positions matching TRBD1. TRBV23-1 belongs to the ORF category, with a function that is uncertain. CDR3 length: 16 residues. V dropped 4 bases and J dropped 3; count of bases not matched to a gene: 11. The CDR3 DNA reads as TGCGCCAGCAGTCTGACAGGGGATAGTTGTGACTACGAGCAGTACTTC. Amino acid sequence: CASSLTGDSCDYEQYF.

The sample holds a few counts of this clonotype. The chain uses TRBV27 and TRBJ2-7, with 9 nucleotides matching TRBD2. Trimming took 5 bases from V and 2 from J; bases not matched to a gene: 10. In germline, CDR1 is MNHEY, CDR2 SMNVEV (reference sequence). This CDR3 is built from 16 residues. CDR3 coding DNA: TGTGCCAGCAGTCCTCACCCGTTAGCGGGAGCCTACGAGCAGTACTTC. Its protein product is CASSPHPLAGAYEQYF.

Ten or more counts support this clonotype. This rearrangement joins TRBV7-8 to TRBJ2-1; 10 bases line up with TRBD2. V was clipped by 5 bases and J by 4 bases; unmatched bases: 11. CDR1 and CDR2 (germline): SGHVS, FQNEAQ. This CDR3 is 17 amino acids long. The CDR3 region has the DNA TGTGCCAGCAGCCCTCACCTCGGAGCGGGAGGGTACAATGAGCAGTTCTTC. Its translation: CASSPHLGAGGYNEQFF.

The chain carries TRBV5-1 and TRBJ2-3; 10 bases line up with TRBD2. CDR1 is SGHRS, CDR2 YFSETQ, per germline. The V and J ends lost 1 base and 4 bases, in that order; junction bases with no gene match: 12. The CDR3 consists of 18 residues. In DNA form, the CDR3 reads TGCGCCAGCAGCTTGTTTCTAGCGGGAGTTCCCAGAGCAGATACGCAGTATTTT. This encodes CASSLFLAGVPRADTQYF.